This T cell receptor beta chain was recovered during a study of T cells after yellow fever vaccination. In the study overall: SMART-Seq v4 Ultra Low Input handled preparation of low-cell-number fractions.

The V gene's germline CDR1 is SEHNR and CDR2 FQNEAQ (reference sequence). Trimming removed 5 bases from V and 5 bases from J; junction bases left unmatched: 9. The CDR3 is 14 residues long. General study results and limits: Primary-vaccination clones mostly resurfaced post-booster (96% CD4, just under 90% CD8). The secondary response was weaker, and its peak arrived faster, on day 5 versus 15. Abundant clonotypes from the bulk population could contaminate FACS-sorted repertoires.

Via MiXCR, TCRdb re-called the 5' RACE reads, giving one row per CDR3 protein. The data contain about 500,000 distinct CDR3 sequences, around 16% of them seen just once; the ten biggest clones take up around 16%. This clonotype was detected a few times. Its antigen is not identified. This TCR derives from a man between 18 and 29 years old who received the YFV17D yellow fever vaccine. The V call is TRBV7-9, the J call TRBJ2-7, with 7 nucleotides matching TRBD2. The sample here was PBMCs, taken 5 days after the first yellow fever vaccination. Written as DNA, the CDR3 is TGTGCCAGCAGCCCTCCCGGACGGGGGGACGAGCAGTACGTC. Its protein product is CASSPPGRGDEQYV.